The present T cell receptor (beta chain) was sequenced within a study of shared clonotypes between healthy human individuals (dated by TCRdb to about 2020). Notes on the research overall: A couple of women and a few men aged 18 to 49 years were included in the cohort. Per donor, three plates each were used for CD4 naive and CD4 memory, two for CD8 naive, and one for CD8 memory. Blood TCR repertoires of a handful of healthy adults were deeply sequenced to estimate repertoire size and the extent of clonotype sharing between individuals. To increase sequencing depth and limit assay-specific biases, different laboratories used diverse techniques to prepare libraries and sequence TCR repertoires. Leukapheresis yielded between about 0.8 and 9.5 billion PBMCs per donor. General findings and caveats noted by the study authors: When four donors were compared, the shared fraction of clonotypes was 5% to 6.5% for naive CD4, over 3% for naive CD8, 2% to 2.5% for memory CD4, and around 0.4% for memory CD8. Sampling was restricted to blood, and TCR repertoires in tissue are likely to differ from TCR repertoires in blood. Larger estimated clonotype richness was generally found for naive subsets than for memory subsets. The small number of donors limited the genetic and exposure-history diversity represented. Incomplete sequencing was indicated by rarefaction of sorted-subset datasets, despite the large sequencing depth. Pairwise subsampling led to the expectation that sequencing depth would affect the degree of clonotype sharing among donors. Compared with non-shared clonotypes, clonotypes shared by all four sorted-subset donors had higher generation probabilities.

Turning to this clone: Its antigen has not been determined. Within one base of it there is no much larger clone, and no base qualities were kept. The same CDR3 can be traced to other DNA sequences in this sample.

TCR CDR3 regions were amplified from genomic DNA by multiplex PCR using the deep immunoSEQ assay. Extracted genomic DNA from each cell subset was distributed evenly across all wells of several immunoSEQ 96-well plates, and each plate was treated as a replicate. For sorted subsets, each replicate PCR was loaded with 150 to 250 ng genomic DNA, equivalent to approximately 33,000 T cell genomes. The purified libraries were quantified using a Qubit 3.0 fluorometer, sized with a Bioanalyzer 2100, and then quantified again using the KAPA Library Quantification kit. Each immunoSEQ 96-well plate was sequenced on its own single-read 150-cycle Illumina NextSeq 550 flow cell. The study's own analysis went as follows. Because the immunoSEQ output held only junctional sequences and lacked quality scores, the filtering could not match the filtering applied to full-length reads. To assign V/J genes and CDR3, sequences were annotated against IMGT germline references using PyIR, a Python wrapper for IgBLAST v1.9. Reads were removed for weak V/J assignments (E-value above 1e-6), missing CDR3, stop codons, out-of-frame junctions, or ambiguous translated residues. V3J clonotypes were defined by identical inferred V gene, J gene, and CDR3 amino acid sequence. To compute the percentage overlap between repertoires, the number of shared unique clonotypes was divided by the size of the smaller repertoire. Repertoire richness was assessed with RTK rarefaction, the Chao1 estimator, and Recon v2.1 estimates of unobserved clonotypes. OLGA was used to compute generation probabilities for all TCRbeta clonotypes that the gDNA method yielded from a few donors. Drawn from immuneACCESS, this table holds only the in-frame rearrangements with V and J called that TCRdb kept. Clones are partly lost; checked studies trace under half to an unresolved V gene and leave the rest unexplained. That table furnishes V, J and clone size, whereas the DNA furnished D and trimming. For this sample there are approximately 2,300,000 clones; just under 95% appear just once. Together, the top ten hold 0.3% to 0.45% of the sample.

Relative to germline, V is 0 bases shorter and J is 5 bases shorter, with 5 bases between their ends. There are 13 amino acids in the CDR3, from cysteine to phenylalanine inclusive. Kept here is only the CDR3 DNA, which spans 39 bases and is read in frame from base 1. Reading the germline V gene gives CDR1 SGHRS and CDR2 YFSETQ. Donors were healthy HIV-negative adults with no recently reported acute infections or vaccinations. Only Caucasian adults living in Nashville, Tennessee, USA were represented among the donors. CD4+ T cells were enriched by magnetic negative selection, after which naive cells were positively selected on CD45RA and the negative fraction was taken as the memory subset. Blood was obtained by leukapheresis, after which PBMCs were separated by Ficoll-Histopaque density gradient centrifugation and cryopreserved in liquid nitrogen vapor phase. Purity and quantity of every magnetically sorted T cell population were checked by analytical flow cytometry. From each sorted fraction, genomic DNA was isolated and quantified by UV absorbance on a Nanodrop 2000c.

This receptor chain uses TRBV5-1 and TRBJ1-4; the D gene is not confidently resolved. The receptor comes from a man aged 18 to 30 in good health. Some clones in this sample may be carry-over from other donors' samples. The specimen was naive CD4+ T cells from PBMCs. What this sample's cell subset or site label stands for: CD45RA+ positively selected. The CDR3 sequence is CASSLAGNEKLFF. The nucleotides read TGCGCCAGCAGCTTGGCAGGAAATGAAAAACTGTTTTTT.